This T cell receptor (beta chain) was obtained from a study of human T cells and chemical hapten exposure. This clonotype occurred many times. From germline, CDR1 is MDHEN and CDR2 SYDVKM. Trimming stripped 3 bases from V and 6 bases from J, with 9 bases between. The length of the CDR3 is 12 residues. TCRdb reprocessed the RACE reads with MiXCR, giving one entry per CDR3 protein. Here the sample spans approximately 59,000 distinct CDR3 sequences, around 6.1% being singletons. Noted time point: healthy volunteer bleed at 6 weeks. Total RNA was isolated from unfractionated whole blood. Sequenced: whole blood. This sequence originates from a female donor in good health. Some clones in this sample may be carry-over from other donors' samples. The chain has TRBV28 and TRBJ2-7; D is unresolved. The CDR3 DNA reads TGTGCCAGCAGTTTTAGTCAACTCGAGCAGTACTTC. It yields the protein CASSFSQLEQYF.